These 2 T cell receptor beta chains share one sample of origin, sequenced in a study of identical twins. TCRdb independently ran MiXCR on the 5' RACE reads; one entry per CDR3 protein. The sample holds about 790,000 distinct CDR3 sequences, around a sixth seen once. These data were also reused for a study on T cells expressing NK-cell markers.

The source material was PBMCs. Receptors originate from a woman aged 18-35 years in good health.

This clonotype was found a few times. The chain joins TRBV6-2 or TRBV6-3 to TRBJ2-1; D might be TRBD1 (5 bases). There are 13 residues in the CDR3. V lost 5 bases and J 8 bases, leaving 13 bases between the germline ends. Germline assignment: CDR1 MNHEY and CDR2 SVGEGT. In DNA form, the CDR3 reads TGTGCCAGCAGTCTTTTGGACAAACATGAGCAGTTCTTC. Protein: CASSLLDKHEQFF.

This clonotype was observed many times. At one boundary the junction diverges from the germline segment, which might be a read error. CDR3 coding DNA: TGCGCCAGCAGCTCGTACTCCGGGACTAGCGGGGGTATTAGGGTCTTC. Translation: CASSSYSGTSGGIRVF. The gene calls are TRBV5-1 and TRBJ2-1; 14 positions agree with TRBD2. Germline V gives CDR1 SGHRS, CDR2 YFSETQ. The CDR3 is 16 residues long.